One sample yielded the 5 T cell receptor beta chains listed below, sequenced in a study of cytomegalovirus exposure and HLA in healthy donors. Assay: immunoSEQ multiplex PCR; the TCRdb copy retains only in-frame clones and omits some. The table lists 150,000 to 200,000 clones, about 96% of them singletons. The sample consisted of PBMCs. The source is a woman between 18 and 30 years old in good health and CMV-seronegative.

The chain recombines TRBV19 with TRBJ1-6; 9 bases fit TRBD1. The CDR3 extends over 14 amino acids. V gave up 7 bases and J gave up 7 bases; unmatched junction bases: 5. Germline V gene data show CDR1 as LNHDA and CDR2 as SQIVND (reference sequence). CDR3 amino acids: CASTTGGSNSPLHF. The DNA of the CDR3 is TGTGCCAGTACTACAGGGGGCTCGAATTCACCCCTCCACTTT.

The chain is built from TRBV7-9 and TRBJ1-1; 8 bases map to TRBD1. Germline CDR1 reads SEHNR; CDR2 reads FQNEAQ (reference sequence). Trimming took 3 bases from V and 3 from J; bases not matched to a gene: 0. The CDR3 has 13 amino acids. The CDR3 loop reads CASSLTGDTEAFF. The CDR3 region has the DNA TGTGCCAGCAGCTTGACAGGGGACACTGAAGCTTTCTTT.

The genes are TRBV5-1 and TRBJ1-2, with 10 bases identical to TRBD1. The CDR3 runs 13 residues. J gave up 8 bases and V 4 bases, and 5 bases lay outside the gene matches. The germline V gene has CDR1 SGHRS and CDR2 YFSETQ. CDR3 coding DNA: TGCGCCAGCAGCCAAAGGACAGGGGGAGGCTACACCTTC. Translated, it gives CASSQRTGGGYTF.

This chain joins TRBV28 and TRBJ2-1, with a tentative D call TRBD1 (6 bases). The CDR3 runs to 17 residues. Germline CDR1 and CDR2: MDHEN and SYDVKM. V lost 1 base and J lost 7, with 20 bases in between. This CDR3 is CASSLLSAGQRYNEQFF. The CDR3 region has the DNA TGTGCCAGCAGTTTATTGTCGGCAGGACAGAGGTATAATGAGCAGTTCTTC.

This sequence joins TRBV4-2 and TRBJ1-2; the match to TRBD1 covers 10 bases. The CDR3 sequence is 16 residues long. Trimming at V came to 5 bases and at J to 5 bases, leaving 11 bases not matched to a gene. Germline V gene lookup returns CDR1 LGHNA and CDR2 YNFKEQ. The CDR3 DNA follows: TGTGCCAGCAGCATCACCACCGGGACAGGGGCTTATGGCTACACCTTC. Translation: CASSITTGTGAYGYTF.